The 18 T cell receptor beta chains given below trace back to one sample, sequenced in a study of T cell responses to AZD1222 COVID-19 vaccine. Clones were sequenced by immunoSEQ multiplex PCR, and TCRdb holds only the in-frame ones, with some missing. The table records under 20,000 clones, about 85% of them present only once. Here the sequenced sample was peripheral blood, taken 28 days after the second AZD1222 dose. The source is an adult who received the AZD1222 COVID-19 vaccine.

This chain uses TRBV5-1 with TRBJ1-1; D gene unclear. The CDR3 extends over 14 amino acids. Trimming stripped 2 bases from V and 1 base from J, with 9 bases between. Germline V gene data show CDR1 as SGHRS and CDR2 as YFSETQ. The CDR3 nucleotides are TGCGCCAGCAGCTTAGGCCTTGAGAACACTGAAGCTTTCTTT. Translation gives CASSLGLENTEAFF.

The genes are TRBV28 and TRBJ1-4; no definite D call. CDR1 is MDHEN, CDR2 SYDVKM, per germline. V lost 6 bases to trimming and J lost 3 bases, with 2 bases between them. The CDR3 consists of 11 residues. The CDR3 sequence is CASRSNEKLFF. In DNA form, the CDR3 reads TGTGCCAGCAGGTCTAATGAAAAACTGTTTTTT.

The chain is built from TRBV1 and TRBJ2-3; TRBD2 is the table's D call, not checked against the DNA. TRBV1 is marked as a pseudogene. The CDR3 covers 18 residues. The CDR3 sequence: CTSSQKEASGVGTDTQYF. The CDR3 region has the DNA TGCACCAGCAGCCAAAAGGAGGCTAGCGGGGTGGGCACAGATACGCAGTATTTT.

This chain connects TRBV4-1 to TRBJ2-7; TRBD1 might be the D (5 bases). The CDR3 runs to 14 residues. Germline loops: CDR1 MGHRA, CDR2 YSYEKL. V was pared by 1 base and J by 6 bases, with 13 bases between. This CDR3 reads CASSQAPGIIEQYF. CDR3 in DNA: TGCGCCAGCAGCCAAGCCCCAGGGATAATCGAGCAGTACTTC.

The chain uses TRBV14 and TRBJ1-4; D is perhaps TRBD1 (6 bases). Between the trimmed V and J ends, which lost 4 bases and 8 bases, there was a span of 26 bases. CDR3 length: 18 residues. CDR1 is SGHDN and CDR2 is FVKESK in the germline V gene. This chain's CDR3 is CASSPLTGQPSQREKLFF. The CDR3 DNA is TGTGCCAGCAGCCCGCTTACAGGGCAACCGTCGCAACGGGAAAAACTGTTTTTT.

The chain links TRBV5-1 to TRBJ1-2, with a weak D call TRBD1 (6 bases). Germline CDR1 SGHRS, CDR2 YFSETQ. V dropped 0 bases and J dropped 0 bases, with 12 bases sitting between them. The CDR3 contains 16 residues. The DNA of the CDR3 is TGCGCCAGCAGCTTGGAGGGGACAACAACTAACTATGGCTACACCTTC. Protein: CASSLEGTTTNYGYTF.

The rearrangement links TRBV9 to TRBJ1-3, with a tentative D call TRBD1 (6 bases). The CDR3 contains 14 residues. Trimming removed 7 bases from V and 2 bases from J, with 13 bases in between. Per germline, CDR1 SGDLS and CDR2 YYNGEE. In DNA, the CDR3 is TGTGCCAGCGGGTTAGGGGGGACTGGAAACACCATATATTTT. It yields the protein CASGLGGTGNTIYF.

The sample holds a few counts of this clone. This chain links TRBV5-5 with TRBJ1-1; 9 bases are a match to TRBD1. CDR3 length equals 16 residues. From germline, CDR1 is SGHKS and CDR2 YYEKEE (reference sequence). V gave up 4 bases and J gave up 1 base; unmatched junction bases: 8. The CDR3, as DNA: TGTGCCAGCAGCAAGGGACAGGGATTGGCGAACACTGAAGCTTTCTTT. It codes for CASSKGQGLANTEAFF.

This clone was recorded a few times. The rearrangement links TRBV18 to TRBJ1-2; no definite D call. In germline, CDR1 is KGHSH, CDR2 LQKENI. The CDR3 totals 14 residues. V was shortened by 0 bases and J by 3 bases, with 8 bases between the two germline ends. DNA for the CDR3: TGTGCCAGCTCACCACCGTCGGGTGACTATGGCTACACCTTC. Its translation: CASSPPSGDYGYTF.

V gene TRBV9 combines with J gene TRBJ2-3, with 7 bases that match TRBD2. Germline-derived CDR1 and CDR2 are SGDLS and YYNGEE. V trimming: 4 bases; J trimming: 1 base; junction bases outside the gene matches: 3. This CDR3 has 14 amino acids. DNA of the CDR3: TGTGCCAGCAGCACCGCGGGGGGCACAGATACGCAGTATTTT. Encoded protein: CASSTAGGTDTQYF.

This chain links TRBV19 with TRBJ2-3; 16 nucleotides line up with TRBD2. Germline V gene sequence: CDR1 LNHDA, CDR2 SQIVND (reference sequence). Germline trimming cut 4 bases from V and 4 bases from J; bases unmatched to any gene: 5. The CDR3 runs to 17 residues. The chain's CDR3 is CASSTPGLAGGSDTQYF. The CDR3 nucleotides read TGTGCCAGTAGTACCCCGGGACTAGCGGGAGGGTCAGATACGCAGTATTTT.

The rearrangement links TRBV6-2 or TRBV6-3 to TRBJ1-3; D not resolved. V lost 2 bases and J 0 bases, leaving 8 bases between the germline ends. The CDR3 spans 15 residues. Germline CDR1 MNHEY, CDR2 SVGEGT. In DNA form, the CDR3 reads TGTGCCAGCAGTTACCAGCTCCTCTCTGGAAACACCATATATTTT. This sequence encodes CASSYQLLSGNTIYF.

The rearrangement links TRBV28 to TRBJ2-1; 9 positions match TRBD1. V gave up 5 bases and J gave up 6 bases; unmatched junction bases: 8. The CDR3 totals 15 residues. Germline V gives CDR1 MDHEN, CDR2 SYDVKM. DNA for the CDR3: TGTGCCAGCAGTGGGGGGACAGGGATCCGCAATGAGCAGTTCTTC. Protein: CASSGGTGIRNEQFF.

The chain recombines TRBV15 with TRBJ1-2; D gene unclear. The CDR3 is made up of 13 amino acids. V lost 0 bases, J lost 6 bases, and 8 bases lay in between. Germline V gene lookup returns CDR1 LNHNV and CDR2 YYDKDF (reference sequence). The DNA for the CDR3 is TGTGCCACCAGCAGAGAGGGTGGGGATGGCTACACCTTC. This codes for CATSREGGDGYTF.

This clone was counted a single time. In nucleotides, the CDR3 is TGTGCCAGCAGTTACCAAACGCTAGGTACTGAAGCTTTCTTT. This encodes CASSYQTLGTEAFF. This chain uses TRBV2 with TRBJ1-1, with D unresolved. The CDR3 spans 14 residues. CDR1 and CDR2 (germline): SNHLY, FYNNEI. Trimming left V 5 bases short and J 5 bases short, with 15 bases between.

CDR3 nucleotide sequence: TGTGCCAGCAGTATCGGACAGGTTAACTATGGCTACACCTTC. Encoded protein: CASSIGQVNYGYTF. The chain recombines TRBV6-2 or TRBV6-3 with TRBJ1-2; TRBD1 agrees at 7 bases. CDR1 MNHEY and CDR2 SVGEGT come from the germline V gene. V lost 5 bases and J lost 1; bases outside the gene matches: 4. CDR3 size: 14 residues.

This sequence joins TRBV28 and TRBJ2-7; 9 positions match TRBD1. V lost 2 bases to trimming and J lost 6 bases; unmatched junction nucleotides: 11. The CDR3 has 16 amino acids. The germline V gene encodes CDR1 MDHEN and CDR2 SYDVKM. The CDR3 spells CASSLRGQGLRSEQYF. The CDR3 nucleotides read TGTGCCAGCAGTTTAAGGGGACAGGGACTAAGAAGCGAGCAGTACTTC. The whole variable domain, remainder taken from reference TRBV28 and TRBJ2-7, is DVKVTQSSRYLVKRTGEKVFLECVQDMDHENMFWYRQDPGLGLRLIYFSYDVKMKEKGDIPEGYSVSREKKERFSLILESASTNQTSMYLCASSLRGQGLRSEQYFGPGTRLTVT.

This clone appeared a single time. The V gene is TRBV14, the J gene TRBJ1-1, with D uncertain. The CDR3 runs to 13 residues. In germline, CDR1 is SGHDN, CDR2 FVKESK. With 1 base removed from V and 1 base from J, the gap between germline ends came to 4 bases. The CDR3 coding sequence is TGTGCCAGCAGCCAAGGACAGAACACTGAAGCTTTCTTT. It translates to CASSQGQNTEAFF.